This TCR beta chain was sequenced in a study of blood T cell repertoires in COVID-19. Overall study: Some COVID-19 samples were acute and others convalescent; all came from the United States, Italy and Spain.

As processed by the authors: Nucleated cell number was recorded as an estimate derived from reference gene primer amplification. Assay: immunoSEQ multiplex PCR; the TCRdb copy retains only in-frame clones and omits some. V and J calls and clone size are copied from that table; D and trimming were computed from the DNA. Here the sample spans about 280,000 clones, 90% being singletons. The CDR3 runs 14 residues. V gave up 7 bases and J gave up 2 bases; unmatched junction bases: 3. The V gene's germline CDR1 is SNHLY and CDR2 FYNNEI. Ages ranged from about 18 to 89 years, with residence in approximately 25 US areas. Participants had their cohort set by participant-reported clinical history. This clone was detected only a few times.

The TCR originated in a woman between 18 and 29 years old with acute COVID-19. The chain has TRBV2 and TRBJ2-2; 8 bases match TRBD1. Sequencing was carried out using PBMCs or T cells enriched from blood (not recorded which). CDR3 DNA: TGTGCCAGCATGGACAGGGCAAACACCGGGGAGCTGTTTTTT. It translates to CASMDRANTGELFF.